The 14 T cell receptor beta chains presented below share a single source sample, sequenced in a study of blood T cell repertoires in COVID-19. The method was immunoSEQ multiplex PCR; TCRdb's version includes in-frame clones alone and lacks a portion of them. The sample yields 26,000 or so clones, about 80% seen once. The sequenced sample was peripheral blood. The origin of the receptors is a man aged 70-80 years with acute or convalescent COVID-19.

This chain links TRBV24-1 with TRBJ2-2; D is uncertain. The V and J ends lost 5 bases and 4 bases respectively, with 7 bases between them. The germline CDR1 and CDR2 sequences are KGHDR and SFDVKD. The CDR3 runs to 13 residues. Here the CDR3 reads CATSAVFTGELFF. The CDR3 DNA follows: TGTGCCACCAGTGCAGTATTCACCGGGGAGCTGTTTTTT.

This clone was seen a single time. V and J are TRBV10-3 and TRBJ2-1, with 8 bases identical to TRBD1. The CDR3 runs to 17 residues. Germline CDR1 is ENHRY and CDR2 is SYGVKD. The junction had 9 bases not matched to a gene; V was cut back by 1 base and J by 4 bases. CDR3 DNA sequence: TGTGCCATCAGTGAGTTACGCCCGGGACAGGTATACAATGAGCAGTTCTTC. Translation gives CAISELRPGQVYNEQFF.

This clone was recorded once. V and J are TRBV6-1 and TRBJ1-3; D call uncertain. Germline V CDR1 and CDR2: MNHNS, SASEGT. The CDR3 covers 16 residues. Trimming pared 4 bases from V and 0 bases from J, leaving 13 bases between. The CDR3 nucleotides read TGTGCCAGCAGTGGCCTCCTGGGCTACTCTGGAAACACCATATATTTT. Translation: CASSGLLGYSGNTIYF.

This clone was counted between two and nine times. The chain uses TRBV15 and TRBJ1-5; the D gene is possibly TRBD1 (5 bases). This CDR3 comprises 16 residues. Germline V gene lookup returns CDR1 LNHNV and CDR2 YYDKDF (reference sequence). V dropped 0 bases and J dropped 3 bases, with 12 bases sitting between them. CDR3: CATSRDRWGSNQPQHF. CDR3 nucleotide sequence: TGTGCCACCAGCAGAGATCGTTGGGGCTCCAATCAGCCCCAGCATTTT.

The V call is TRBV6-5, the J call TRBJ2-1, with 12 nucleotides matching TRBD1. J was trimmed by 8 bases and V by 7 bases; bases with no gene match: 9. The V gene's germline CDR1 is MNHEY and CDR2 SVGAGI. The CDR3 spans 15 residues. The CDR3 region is CASIRGTGGLYEQFF. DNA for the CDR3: TGTGCCAGCATTAGGGGGACAGGGGGCCTCTATGAGCAGTTCTTC.

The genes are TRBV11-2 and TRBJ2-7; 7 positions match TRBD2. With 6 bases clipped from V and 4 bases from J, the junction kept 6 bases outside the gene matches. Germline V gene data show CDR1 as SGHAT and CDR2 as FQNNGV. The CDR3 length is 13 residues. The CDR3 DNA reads TGTGCCAGCAGGCTAGCGGAGGAGTACGAGCAGTACTTC. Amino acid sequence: CASRLAEEYEQYF. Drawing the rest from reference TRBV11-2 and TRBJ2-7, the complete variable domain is EAGVAQSPRYKIIEKRQSVAFWCNPISGHATLYWYQQILGQGPKLLIQFQNNGVVDDSQLPKDRFSAERLKGVDSTLKIQPAKLEDSAVYLCASRLAEEYEQYFGPGTRLTVT.

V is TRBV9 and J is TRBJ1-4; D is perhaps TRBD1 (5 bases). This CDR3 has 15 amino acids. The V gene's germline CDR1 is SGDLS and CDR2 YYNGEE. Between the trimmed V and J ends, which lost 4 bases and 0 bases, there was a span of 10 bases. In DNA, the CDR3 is TGTGCCAGCAGCATATCAGGGACAACTAATGAAAAACTGTTTTTT. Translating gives CASSISGTTNEKLFF. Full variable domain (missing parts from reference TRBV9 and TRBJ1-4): DSGVTQTPKHLITATGQRVTLRCSPRSGDLSVYWYQQSLDQGLQFLIQYYNGEERAKGNILERFSAQQFPDLHSELNLSSLELGDSALYFCASSISGTTNEKLFFGSGTQLSVL.

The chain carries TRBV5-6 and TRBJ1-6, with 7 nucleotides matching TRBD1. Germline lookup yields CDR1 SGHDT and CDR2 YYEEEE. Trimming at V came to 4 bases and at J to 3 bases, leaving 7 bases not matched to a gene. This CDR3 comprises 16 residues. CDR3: CASSPTGVRYNSPLHF. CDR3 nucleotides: TGTGCCAGCAGCCCTACAGGGGTCCGCTATAATTCACCCCTCCACTTT.

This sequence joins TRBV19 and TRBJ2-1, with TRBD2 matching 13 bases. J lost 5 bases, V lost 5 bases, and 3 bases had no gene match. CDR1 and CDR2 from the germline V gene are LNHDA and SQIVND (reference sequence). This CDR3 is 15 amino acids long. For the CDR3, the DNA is TGTGCCAGTAGTCCGGGGACTAGCGGGAACAATGAGCAGTTCTTC. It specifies CASSPGTSGNNEQFF.

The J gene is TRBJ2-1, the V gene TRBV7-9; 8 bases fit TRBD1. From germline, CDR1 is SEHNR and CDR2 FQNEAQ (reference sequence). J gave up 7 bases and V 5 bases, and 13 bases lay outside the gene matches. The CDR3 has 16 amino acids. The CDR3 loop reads CASSPRVQGAGNEQFF. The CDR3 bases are TGTGCCAGCAGCCCAAGGGTCCAGGGGGCTGGGAATGAGCAGTTCTTC. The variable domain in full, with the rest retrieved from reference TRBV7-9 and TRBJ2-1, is DTGVSQNPRHKITKRGQNVTFRCDPISEHNRLYWYRQTLGQGPEFLTYFQNEAQLEKSRLLSDRFSAERPKGSFSTLEIQRTEQGDSAMYLCASSPRVQGAGNEQFFGPGTRLTVL.

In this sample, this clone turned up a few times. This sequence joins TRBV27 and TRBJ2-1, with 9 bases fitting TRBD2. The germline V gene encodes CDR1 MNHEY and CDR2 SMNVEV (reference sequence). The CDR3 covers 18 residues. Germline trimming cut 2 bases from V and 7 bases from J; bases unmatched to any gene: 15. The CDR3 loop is CASSLLAPGGGAENEQFF. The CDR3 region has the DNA TGTGCCAGCAGTTTACTGGCGCCGGGCGGGGGGGCGGAAAATGAGCAGTTCTTC.

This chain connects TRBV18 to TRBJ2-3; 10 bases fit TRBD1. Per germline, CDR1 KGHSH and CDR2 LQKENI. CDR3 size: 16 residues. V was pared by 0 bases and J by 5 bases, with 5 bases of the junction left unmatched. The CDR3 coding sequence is TGTGCCAGCTCACCACCGACAGGGGGCCGGGGAGATACGCAGTATTTT. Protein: CASSPPTGGRGDTQYF.

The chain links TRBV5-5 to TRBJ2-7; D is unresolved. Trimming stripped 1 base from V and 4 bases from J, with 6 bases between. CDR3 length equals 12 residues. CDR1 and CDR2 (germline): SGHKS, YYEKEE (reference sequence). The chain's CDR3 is CASSLFEYEQYF. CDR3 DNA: TGTGCCAGCAGCTTGTTCGAGTACGAGCAGTACTTC.

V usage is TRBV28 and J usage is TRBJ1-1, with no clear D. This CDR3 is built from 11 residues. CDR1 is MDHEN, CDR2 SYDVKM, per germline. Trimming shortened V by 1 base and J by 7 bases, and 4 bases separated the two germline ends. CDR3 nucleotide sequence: TGTGCCAGCAGTTTATTATATGAAGCTTTCTTT. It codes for CASSLLYEAFF.